This record concerns one T cell receptor beta chain sequence. The specificity of this receptor is unknown. Within one base of it there is no much larger clone, and no base qualities were kept. The data were obtained in a study of human T cells and chemical hapten exposure (dated by TCRdb to the early 2020s). About the investigation overall: For sensitization, 2% DPC in acetone was applied to a roughly 2 cm by roughly 2 cm area of upper inner arm skin. Throughout the study period of approximately 23 weeks, patients also received therapeutic DPC doses to the scalp every week. Patch tests used Finn chambers with 0.01% DPC on the upper back, scored after 6 days by International Contact Dermatitis Research Group standards. Most of the patients in the cohort were female, and the cohort covered alopecia areata with under or over 50% scalp involvement, alopecia totalis and alopecia universalis. Libraries were pooled for sequencing, and per-sample TCR yields varied mainly because of small differences in library volumes within the pool. Peripheral blood TCR repertoire changes were tracked in vivo in alopecia patients during primary and secondary sensitization to the hapten diphenylcyclopropenone (DPC). Blood samples were taken from patients before sensitization (week 0) and then at 2, 6 and about 24 weeks after DPC sensitization. For TCR sequencing, blood came from twenty-nine alopecia patients at anywhere from one to four time points (pre-sensitization, 2, 6 and 24 weeks).

V loses 4 bases, J loses 0 bases, and the germline ends lie 7 bases apart. The CDR3 contains 14 residues, cysteine and phenylalanine counted. Only CDR3 DNA remains: 42 bases, in frame from the first base. The germline V gene gives CDR1 as SGDLS and CDR2 as YYNGEE. Library creation used RACE. These reads were obtained on a NextSeq 500. Library preparation attached unique molecular identifiers to individual cDNA molecules for quantitative, reproducible TCR counting. Both TCR alpha and TCR beta chains were sequenced from each blood RNA sample. The authors processed their data as follows. Samples had a median of 95,638 TCRs, with a range from about 23,224 to 750,000. V, J and CDR3 annotation of the TCR reads was performed with the Decombinator software suite. For the PS versus PT1 abundance plots, all samples were subsampled to the same number of TCRs (28,000). Expanded TCRs were defined as absent before sensitization and observed at least eight times at the 2-week time point. Starting from the raw public reads, TCRdb applied fastp trimming at Q25, assembled clones with MiXCR and retained in-frame beta chains. When rows share a CDR3 protein, they turn into one entry using the most common DNA and genes. The V and J calls reflect TCRdb's pipeline rather than the authors' work. The sample data list 100,000 to 120,000 distinct CDR3 sequences, and under 40% of these were observed just once. Approximately 3% of the sample is taken by the ten largest.

The time point label, as the study defines it: patch test 3, about 24 weeks after DPC sensitization. Per the publication, the treatment or condition label means: therapeutic diphenylcyclopropenone sensitization with weekly scalp DPC. Blood at each patch-test visit was drawn before the patch test was applied. Patients were eligible if aged 18 to 70, diagnosed with alopecia and judged suitable for DPC therapy, and pregnant patients were excluded. Unfractionated whole blood was collected in Tempus Blood RNA tubes, and total RNA was extracted from that blood. The full study reports these points: Significantly more large CDR3 similarity clusters were formed by expanded TCRs than by pre-sensitization or healthy control sets, consistent with antigen-driven responses. Repeated subsampling changed both the strength of the expansion versus patch-test correlation and the threshold at which the correlation became significant. Patch test score was positively correlated with the number of PT1 expanded TCRs, with significance at thresholds 8, 16 and 32 but not at 4. Because all patients had alopecia, a presumed autoimmune disease, the immune response of the patients might differ from that of healthy individuals. No change with DPC sensitization was found in the number of TCRs above 1 in 1000 frequency, and no evidence of global repertoire structure alterations was found.

The TCR was taken from a man in his forties with alopecia areata. Some clones in this sample may be carry-over from other donors' samples. The sequence joins TRBV9 to TRBJ2-2; the D gene is unclear. Sequenced material: whole blood, taken in connection with sensitization to the hapten diphenylcyclopropenone (DPC). This receptor carries the CDR3 CASSSRSNTGELFF. The DNA sequence follows: TGTGCCAGCAGCTCCCGCTCGAACACCGGGGAGCTGTTTTTT.